This T cell receptor beta chain originates from a study of blood T cells in healthy people across ages. Germline V gives CDR1 MDHEN, CDR2 SYDVKM. V was pared by 4 bases and J by 5 bases, with 6 bases of the junction left unmatched. The CDR3 contains 16 residues. Then a second PCR, running roughly 7 to 11 cycles, was carried out with a sample-barcoded 5' primer and a J-beta primer mix. Through a template-switch adaptor with 12 random nucleotides, each cDNA molecule received a tag. Via MiXCR, TCRdb re-called the 5' RACE reads, giving one row per CDR3 protein. The profile shows approximately 690,000 distinct CDR3 sequences, roughly 53% of them singletons.

The V and J genes are TRBV28 and TRBJ2-1; 12 nucleotides line up with TRBD2. This clonotype was obtained from a man in his 60s in good health. Input material: blood. In nucleotides, the CDR3 is TGTGCCAGCAGTTCCCCTAGCGGGGGGGCACACAATGAGCAGTTCTTC. This encodes CASSSPSGGAHNEQFF.